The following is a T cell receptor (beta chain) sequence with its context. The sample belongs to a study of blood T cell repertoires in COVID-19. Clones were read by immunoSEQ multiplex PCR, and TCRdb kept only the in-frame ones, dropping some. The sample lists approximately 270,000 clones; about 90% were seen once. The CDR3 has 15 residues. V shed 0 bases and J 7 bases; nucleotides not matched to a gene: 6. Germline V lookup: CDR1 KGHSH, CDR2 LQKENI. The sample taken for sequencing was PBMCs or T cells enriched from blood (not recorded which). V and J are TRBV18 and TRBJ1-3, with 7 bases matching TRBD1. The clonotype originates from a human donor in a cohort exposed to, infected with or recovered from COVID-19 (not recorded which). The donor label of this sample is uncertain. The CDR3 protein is CASSPPKGARNTIYF. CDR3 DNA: TGTGCCAGCTCACCACCAAAGGGGGCGAGGAACACCATATATTTT. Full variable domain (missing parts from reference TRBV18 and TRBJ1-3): NAGVMQNPRHLVRRRGQEARLRCSPMKGHSHVYWYRQLPEEGLKFMVYLQKENIIDESGMPKERFSAEFPKEGPSILRIQQVVRGDSAAYFCASSPPKGARNTIYFGEGSWLTVV.